A single sample gave rise to the 26 T cell receptor beta chains below, sequenced in a study of blood T cell repertoires in COVID-19. Here immunoSEQ multiplex PCR was the method, and the copy in TCRdb shows in-frame clones only, minus some. This table holds approximately 86,000 clones, roughly 80% found once. Sequenced input: peripheral blood. The receptors originated from a man in his fifties with acute or convalescent COVID-19.

CDR3 residues: CASILAGGTDTQYF. As DNA, the CDR3 is TGTGCCAGCATCCTAGCGGGAGGCACAGATACGCAGTATTTT. The chain carries TRBV6-5 and TRBJ2-3; 10 bases are a match to TRBD2. Per germline, CDR1 MNHEY and CDR2 SVGAGI. Trimming at V came to 7 bases and at J to 1 base, leaving 2 bases not matched to a gene. CDR3 length: 14 residues.

Notes on this clone: Other DNA sequences in this specimen translate into the identical CDR3. The chain has TRBV4-1 and TRBJ2-5, with 7 bases lining up with TRBD1. V lost 0 bases to trimming and J lost 4 bases; unmatched junction nucleotides: 2. This CDR3 comprises 14 residues. Germline values: CDR1 MGHRA, CDR2 YSYEKL. The DNA of the CDR3 is TGCGCCAGCAGCCAAGAATCAGGGGGAGAGACCCAGTACTTC. This encodes CASSQESGGETQYF.

This chain connects TRBV5-6 to TRBJ2-1, with D unclear. Germline V gene sequence: CDR1 SGHDT, CDR2 YYEEEE. V was cut by 3 bases and J by 3 bases, with 4 bases left in between. The CDR3 length is 12 residues. The CDR3 here is CASSSNYNEQFF. Written as DNA, the CDR3 is TGTGCCAGCAGCTCTAACTACAATGAGCAGTTCTTC.

The chain has TRBV6-2 or TRBV6-3 and TRBJ1-2; D ambiguous. The length of the CDR3 is 11 residues. Between the trimmed V and J ends, which lost 5 bases and 1 base, there was a span of 2 bases. Germline-derived CDR1 and CDR2 are MNHEY and SVGEGT. CDR3 sequence (DNA): TGTGCCAGCAGTCTTAACTATGGCTACACCTTC. It specifies CASSLNYGYTF.

The chain recombines TRBV5-4 with TRBJ1-1; possibly TRBD1 for D (5 bases). V shed 4 bases and J shed 5 bases, with 21 bases lying between them. This CDR3 comprises 16 residues. CDR1 is SGHNT and CDR2 is YYREEE in the germline V gene (reference sequence). The chain's CDR3 is CASSQVGEGSGTEAFF. Written as DNA, the CDR3 is TGTGCCAGCAGCCAGGTCGGGGAGGGGAGCGGAACTGAAGCTTTCTTT.

The rearrangement uses TRBV5-6 and TRBJ1-1; D gene unclear. CDR1 is SGHDT, CDR2 YYEEEE, per germline. This CDR3 has 11 amino acids. V gave up 4 bases and J gave up 6 bases, with 7 bases separating them. CDR3 in amino acids: CASSRVSEAFF. In nucleotides, the CDR3 is TGTGCCAGCAGCCGGGTCTCTGAAGCTTTCTTT.

This chain uses TRBV7-2 with TRBJ2-7; D remains ambiguous. Germline lookup yields CDR1 SGHTA and CDR2 FQGNSA. The CDR3 has 17 residues. V was cut by 5 bases and J by 5 bases, with 25 bases left in between. Here the CDR3 DNA reads TGTGCCAGCAGCCCAAAAAGGCAGGTACGGTCTCCCCACGAGCAGTACTTC. Its translation: CASSPKRQVRSPHEQYF.

J is TRBJ2-1 and V is TRBV4-1; D not certain. Germline assignment: CDR1 MGHRA and CDR2 YSYEKL. The CDR3 extends over 14 amino acids. Trimming pared 2 bases from V and 7 bases from J, leaving 12 bases between. CDR3 sequence: CASSQPNKPNEQFF. CDR3 bases: TGCGCCAGCAGCCAACCTAATAAACCTAATGAGCAGTTCTTC.

J is TRBJ2-2 and V is TRBV7-2, with a possible D match to TRBD2 (5 bases). This CDR3 has 15 amino acids. Germline V gene data show CDR1 as SGHTA and CDR2 as FQGNSA. V was trimmed by 2 bases and J by 4 bases, leaving 11 bases between them. In DNA, the CDR3 is TGTGCCAGCAGCTTAAGGATGGCGGGCACCGGGGAGCTGTTTTTT. Protein product: CASSLRMAGTGELFF.

The genes are TRBV2 and TRBJ1-1; 9 nucleotides match TRBD1. With V trimmed by 6 bases and J by 1 base, 3 bases remained unmatched. The CDR3 consists of 14 residues. Per the germline V gene, CDR1 is SNHLY and CDR2 is FYNNEI. The CDR3 loop is CASSMTGGNTEAFF. As DNA, the CDR3 is TGTGCCAGCAGCATGACAGGGGGGAACACTGAAGCTTTCTTT.

V gene TRBV27 combines with J gene TRBJ2-7, with D possibly TRBD2 on 5 matching bases. Trimming stripped 5 bases from V and 3 bases from J, with 17 bases between. Germline V gene data show CDR1 as MNHEY and CDR2 as SMNVEV (reference sequence). The CDR3 spans 15 residues. In DNA form, the CDR3 reads TGTGCCAGCAGTCCAGGTGAGGGCAAAAACTACGAGCAGTACTTC. Its protein is CASSPGEGKNYEQYF.

Only one count was recorded for this clone. DNA for the CDR3: TGTGCCAGCAGCTTAGCCCGGACTACCCCCTACAATGAGCAGTTCTTC. Translating gives CASSLARTTPYNEQFF. V gene TRBV7-2 combines with J gene TRBJ2-1, with D possibly being TRBD2 (6 bases). CDR3 size: 16 residues. Between the trimmed V and J ends, which lost 0 bases and 2 bases, there was a span of 11 bases. CDR1 is SGHTA, CDR2 FQGNSA, per germline.

CDR3 sequence: CASSITGTEQYF. The CDR3 DNA is TGTGCCAGTAGTATCACAGGGACCGAGCAGTACTTC. The genes are TRBV19 and TRBJ2-7; possible D gene TRBD1, 6 bases. This CDR3 is built from 12 residues. From germline, CDR1 is LNHDA and CDR2 SQIVND (reference sequence). V was shortened by 3 bases and J by 6 bases, with 9 bases between the two germline ends.

This clone appeared a single time. The V call is TRBV28, the J call TRBJ2-6, with 7 bases aligning to TRBD1. V was clipped by 10 bases and J by 2 bases; unmatched bases: 5. CDR1 MDHEN and CDR2 SYDVKM come from the germline V gene. The CDR3 totals 14 residues. The CDR3 region is CATLQGPGANVLTF. DNA for the CDR3: TGTGCCACCCTACAGGGGCCTGGGGCCAACGTCCTGACTTTC.

The chain combines TRBV14 with TRBJ1-6, with D perhaps TRBD1 (5 bases). The V and J ends lost 1 base and 5 bases respectively, with 6 bases between them. Germline-derived CDR1 and CDR2 are SGHDN and FVKESK. CDR3 length: 14 amino acids. CDR3 residues: CASSQVGDNSPLHF. The CDR3 region has the DNA TGTGCCAGCAGCCAAGTAGGGGATAATTCACCCCTCCACTTT.

This chain joins TRBV5-1 and TRBJ2-7, with D perhaps TRBD2 (5 bases). The CDR3 runs 13 residues. The V end lost 8 bases, the J end lost 2 bases, and 14 bases lay between the germline ends. The germline gives CDR1 SGHRS, CDR2 YFSETQ. The CDR3 region is CASHEGGTYEQYF. The DNA of the CDR3 is TGCGCCAGTCATGAGGGCGGAACCTACGAGCAGTACTTC.

The chain uses TRBV10-3 and TRBJ1-5, with a weak D call TRBD1 (6 bases). CDR3 length equals 14 residues. Germline V gene sequence: CDR1 ENHRY, CDR2 SYGVKD. Trimming removed 6 bases at V and 9 bases at J, with 18 bases between. DNA of the CDR3: TGTGCCATCAGCCGGGACACCGTATCGACGCCCCAGCATTTT. Translated: CAISRDTVSTPQHF.

The gene calls are TRBV2 and TRBJ2-6, with 9 bases that match TRBD2. V gave up 7 bases and J gave up 0 bases; unmatched junction bases: 7. Germline V CDR1 and CDR2: SNHLY, FYNNEI. This CDR3 spans 17 amino acids. This CDR3 reads CASTTLAGLSGANVLTF. Written as DNA, the CDR3 is TGTGCCAGCACCACCCTAGCGGGGCTCTCTGGGGCCAACGTCCTGACTTTC.

V is TRBV19 and J is TRBJ1-2, with D hard to call. Per the germline V gene, CDR1 is LNHDA and CDR2 is SQIVND (reference sequence). The CDR3 runs 13 residues. V was trimmed by 9 bases and J by 1 base, leaving 12 bases between them. Written as DNA, the CDR3 is TGTGCCAGCCGTGACATGGGTAACTATGGCTACACCTTC. This translates into CASRDMGNYGYTF.

The rearrangement links TRBV7-6 to TRBJ2-1; 12 bases are shared with TRBD2. V was clipped by 5 bases and J by 4 bases; unmatched bases: 6. Per the germline V gene, CDR1 is SGHVS and CDR2 is FNYEAQ. The CDR3 length is 16 residues. The CDR3 DNA reads as TGTGCCAGCAGCAGTTCCGGACTAGCGGGATACAATGAGCAGTTCTTC. Residues: CASSSSGLAGYNEQFF.

The chain carries TRBV5-1 and TRBJ2-2, with a weak D call TRBD2 (5 bases). The germline CDR1 and CDR2 sequences are SGHRS and YFSETQ. Trimming removed 4 bases from V and 7 bases from J, with 11 bases in between. The CDR3 covers 13 residues. The CDR3 region is CASSARGNGELFF. The CDR3 DNA reads as TGCGCCAGCAGCGCCCGGGGAAACGGGGAGCTGTTTTTT.

V gene TRBV10-3 combines with J gene TRBJ2-2, with TRBD1 matching 7 bases. V lost 3 bases, J lost 4 bases, and 2 bases stayed unmatched. The CDR3 covers 14 residues. CDR1 and CDR2 (germline): ENHRY, SYGVKD. CDR3 nucleotides: TGTGCCATCAGTGACGACAGGGCCACCGGGGAGCTGTTTTTT. Translating it yields CAISDDRATGELFF.

V gene TRBV6-2 or TRBV6-3 combines with J gene TRBJ1-5, with D possibly matching TRBD1 (5 bases). Germline V gives CDR1 MNHEY, CDR2 SVGEGT. The length of the CDR3 is 18 residues. V was shortened by 0 bases and J by 0 bases, with 15 bases between the two germline ends. The CDR3 here is CASSYSVWDSYSNQPQHF. The CDR3 DNA sequence: TGTGCCAGCAGTTACTCTGTCTGGGACTCTTATAGCAATCAGCCCCAGCATTTT.

The chain recombines TRBV6-5 with TRBJ2-7; TRBD2 agrees at 11 bases. The CDR3 covers 15 residues. V shed 7 bases and J 6 bases; nucleotides not matched to a gene: 11. Germline CDR1 is MNHEY and CDR2 is SVGAGI. CDR3 DNA sequence: TGTGCCAGCATTGGCGGGACTAGCGGACTTTCCGAGCAGTACTTC. Translation gives CASIGGTSGLSEQYF.

This clone was observed a few times. The identical CDR3 is also encoded by other nucleotide sequences in the sample. The V and J genes are TRBV6-2 or TRBV6-3 and TRBJ2-7; 9 positions agree with TRBD2. Germline lookup yields CDR1 MNHEY and CDR2 SVGEGT. V lost 0 bases to trimming and J lost 3 bases; unmatched junction nucleotides: 0. CDR3 length equals 14 residues. The CDR3 sequence is CASSYSSGSYEQYF. CDR3 coding DNA: TGTGCCAGCAGTTACTCTAGCGGGAGCTACGAGCAGTACTTC.

This clone was seen a few times. The chain recombines TRBV15 with TRBJ1-4; no clear D gene. This CDR3 has 15 amino acids. Between the trimmed V and J ends, which lost 4 bases and 3 bases, there was a span of 12 bases. The germline gives CDR1 LNHNV, CDR2 YYDKDF (reference sequence). The CDR3 region is CATSIARGSNEKLFF. CDR3 coding DNA: TGTGCCACCAGCATCGCCCGAGGGTCTAATGAAAAACTGTTTTTT.